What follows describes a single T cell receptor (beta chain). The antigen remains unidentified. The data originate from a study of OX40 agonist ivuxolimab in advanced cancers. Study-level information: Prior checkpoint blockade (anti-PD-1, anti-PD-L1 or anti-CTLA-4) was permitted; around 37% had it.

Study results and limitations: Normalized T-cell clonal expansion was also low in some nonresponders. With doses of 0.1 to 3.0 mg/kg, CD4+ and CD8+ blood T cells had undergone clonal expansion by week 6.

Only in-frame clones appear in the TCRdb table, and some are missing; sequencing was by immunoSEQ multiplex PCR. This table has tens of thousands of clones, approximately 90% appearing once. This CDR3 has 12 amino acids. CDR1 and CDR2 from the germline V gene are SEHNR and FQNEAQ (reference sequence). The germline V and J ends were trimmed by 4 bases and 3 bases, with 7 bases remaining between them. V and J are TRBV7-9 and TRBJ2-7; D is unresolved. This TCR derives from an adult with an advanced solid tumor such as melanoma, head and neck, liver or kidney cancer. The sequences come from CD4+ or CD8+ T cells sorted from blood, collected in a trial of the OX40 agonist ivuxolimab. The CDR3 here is CASSSVYYEQYF. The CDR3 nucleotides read TGTGCCAGCAGCTCCGTGTACTACGAGCAGTACTTC.